Reported below is one TCR beta chain. Its antigen is still unknown. The record has no base qualities; no much larger clone is one base away. TCRbeta CDR3 regions were amplified from genomic DNA using the immunoSEQ Assay, a bias-controlled multiplex PCR. The original methods were these. Within the assay, amplification of reference gene primers was used to estimate how many nucleated cells each sample contained. Sequence reads were collapsed and filtered to measure the absolute abundance of every unique TCRbeta CDR3 rearrangement. For each sample, productive Simpson clonality was calculated as the square root of Simpson's diversity index across productive rearrangements. Held by TCRdb, this immuneACCESS table contains in-frame sequences only and omits some clones. Under half of the omission traces to an unresolved V gene where checked; the cause of the rest is unknown. V and J calls and clone size are as listed in that table; D and trimming were resolved from the DNA. This sample holds 89,000 or so clones; approximately 88% were observed only once. The ten largest clonotypes hold less than 3.5% of the sample.

The sample belongs to a study of blood T cell repertoires in COVID-19 (dated by TCRdb to about 2020). Regarding the study in general: Collaborator samples came from the United States, Italy and Spain and covered acute and convalescent phases of COVID-19. Samples came from the ongoing ImmuneRACE study (first 160 participants) plus 1,254 subjects from 6 global collaborators. Where available, HLA class I and class II types were obtained from metadata supplied by the sample provider rather than from assay-based typing. The repertoires were made available in a free public database intended to serve as a resource for research on the immune response to SARS-CoV-2. The prospective study material was composed of cDNA or gDNA derived from T cells, B-cell-depleted T cells, or PBMCs. The dataset comprised deeply sampled blood TCRbeta repertoires from subjects exposed to, actively infected with, or recovered from COVID-19. Nearly every sample came with metadata listing a de-identified subject ID, COVID-19 status, age in years and sex. Broader findings and caveats from the paper: Clinical and demographic metadata were provided uncurated, with the amount varying by source and participant.

In Seattle, one collaborating source enrolled patients while the infection was active and tracked those patients longitudinally over the course of disease. Whole blood was collected in K2EDTA tubes by collaborating institutions according to the institutions' own protocols. For TCRbeta analysis, collaborator samples were shipped as frozen whole blood, as isolated PBMCs, or as DNA extracted from either sample type. Sample: peripheral blood. This TCR was sampled from a man aged 45-60 years with COVID-19, enrolled during active disease.

Here is the DNA: TGTGCCAGCAGTGGATGGACAGGGGGTTATCAGCCCCAGCATTTT. Its translation is CASSGWTGGYQPQHF. The rearranged segments are TRBV2 and TRBJ1-5, with TRBD1 identical over 10 junction bases. V is cut back by 4 bases and J by 5 bases, with 5 bases in the junction unmatched. As encoded in the germline V gene, CDR1 is SNHLY while CDR2 is FYNNEI. Spanning cysteine to phenylalanine, the CDR3 consists of 15 amino acids. The DNA shown is the 45-base CDR3, in frame from base 1. The CDR3, completed at both ends by the reference TRBV2 and TRBJ1-5 genes, gives the full variable domain EPEVTQTPSHQVTQMGQEVILRCVPISNHLYFYWYRQILGQKVEFLVSFYNNEISEKSEIFDDQFSVERPDGSNFTLKIRSTKLEDSAMYFCASSGWTGGYQPQHFGDGTRLSIL.